One and the same sample provided the 26 T cell receptor beta chains below, sequenced in a study of OX40 agonist ivuxolimab in advanced cancers. Data came from immunoSEQ multiplex PCR; TCRdb stores just in-frame clones and leaves some out. The data hold over 9,000 clones, with about 66% observed a single time. Specimen: CD4+ or CD8+ T cells sorted from blood, collected in a trial of the OX40 agonist ivuxolimab. The receptors derive from an adult with an advanced solid tumor such as melanoma, head and neck, liver or kidney cancer.

The chain has TRBV30 and TRBJ2-1; 11 nucleotides match TRBD2. There are 15 residues in the CDR3. From germline, CDR1 is GTSNPN and CDR2 SVGIG (reference sequence). Trimming took 0 bases from V and 7 from J; bases not matched to a gene: 5. CDR3 DNA: TGTGCCTGGAGTGTATTAGCGGGAGGGGGTAATGAGCAGTTCTTC. Amino acid sequence: CAWSVLAGGGNEQFF.

The chain recombines TRBV27 with TRBJ2-7; D is unclear. Germline assignment: CDR1 MNHEY and CDR2 SMNVEV (reference sequence). V was shortened by 2 bases and J by 3 bases, with 14 bases between the two germline ends. This CDR3 has 15 amino acids. The CDR3 nucleotides are TGTGCCAGCAGTTTAAGGTCAGCAGGAATCTACGAGCAGTACTTC. Translated, it gives CASSLRSAGIYEQYF.

The chain recombines TRBV6-5 with TRBJ2-7, with D maybe TRBD1 (5 bases). The CDR3 totals 13 residues. Germline V gene lookup returns CDR1 MNHEY and CDR2 SVGAGI. V lost 3 bases to trimming and J lost 4 bases, with 10 bases between them. CDR3 in amino acids: CASSYFQGYEQYF. The CDR3 DNA follows: TGTGCCAGCAGTTATTTCCAGGGTTACGAGCAGTACTTC.

A single count supports this clone. The genes are TRBV6-1 and TRBJ2-7; no definite D call. Germline values: CDR1 MNHNS, CDR2 SASEGT. This CDR3 has 11 amino acids. V was pared by 6 bases and J by 4 bases, with 7 bases between. The DNA for the CDR3 is TGTGCCAGCAGGGAAATTTACGAGCAGTACTTC. It is translated as CASREIYEQYF.

The genes are TRBV13 and TRBJ2-1; 9 bases line up with TRBD1. CDR3 length: 15 residues. With V trimmed by 5 bases and J by 1 base, 3 bases remained unmatched. Germline CDR1 and CDR2: PRHDT and FYEKMQ (reference sequence). The CDR3 loop is CASSLGQGSYNEQFF. DNA for the CDR3: TGTGCCAGCAGCCTCGGACAGGGGTCCTACAATGAGCAGTTCTTC.

The V call is TRBV5-1, the J call TRBJ2-7; D remains unclear. Trimming took 3 bases from V and 0 from J, leaving 4 bases between them. The germline CDR1 and CDR2 sequences are SGHRS and YFSETQ. The CDR3 contains 12 residues. The CDR3 reads CASSYRSYEQYF. The CDR3 bases are TGCGCCAGCAGCTACCGCTCCTACGAGCAGTACTTC.

The chain uses TRBV21-1 and TRBJ1-3; the table's TRBD1 call for D was not verified on the DNA. TRBV21-1 counts as a pseudogene. The CDR3 totals 15 residues. Here the CDR3 reads CASLDRSLSGNTIYF. Written as DNA, the CDR3 is TGTGCCAGCCTAGACAGGTCGCTCTCTGGAAACACCATATATTTT.

There are a few counts of this clone. The rearrangement joins TRBV4-1 to TRBJ1-1; no clear D. V was cut by 0 bases and J by 2 bases, with 10 bases left in between. The CDR3 is 15 residues long. The V gene's germline CDR1 is MGHRA and CDR2 YSYEKL. DNA of the CDR3: TGCGCCAGCAGCCAAGATGAAGGGTTTAACACTGAAGCTTTCTTT. Translating it yields CASSQDEGFNTEAFF.

The V gene is TRBV28, the J gene TRBJ2-1; the D gene is possibly TRBD2 (6 bases). V was clipped by 5 bases and J by 6 bases, with 11 bases between them. The CDR3 is 13 amino acids. CDR1 and CDR2 from the germline V gene are MDHEN and SYDVKM. CDR3 region: CASSLGLANEQFF. Here the CDR3 DNA reads TGTGCCAGCAGTCTGGGACTGGCCAATGAGCAGTTCTTC.

There are a few counts of this clone. The rearrangement joins TRBV7-2 to TRBJ2-7, with no clear D. The CDR3 runs 12 residues. The germline V gene encodes CDR1 SGHTA and CDR2 FQGNSA. The V and J ends lost 5 bases and 0 bases respectively, with 5 bases between them. CDR3 in DNA: TGTGCCAGCAGCCCTAGCTCCTACGAGCAGTACTTC. It is translated as CASSPSSYEQYF.

V is TRBV28 and J is TRBJ1-5; perhaps TRBD1 as D (5 bases). V lost 4 bases to trimming and J lost 1 base, with 8 bases between them. Germline V gene sequence: CDR1 MDHEN, CDR2 SYDVKM. This CDR3 is built from 14 residues. The CDR3 reads CASSWDRSNQPQHF. The CDR3 region has the DNA TGTGCCAGCAGTTGGGACCGGAGCAATCAGCCCCAGCATTTT.

This clone appeared a few times. V is TRBV4-1 and J is TRBJ2-3; 8 bases match TRBD2. The CDR3 has 14 residues. Germline V gene lookup returns CDR1 MGHRA and CDR2 YSYEKL. J was trimmed by 5 bases and V by 4 bases; bases with no gene match: 5. The DNA for the CDR3 is TGCGCCAGCAGCCGGACTAGCCCTGGAGATACGCAGTATTTT. Translating gives CASSRTSPGDTQYF.

This CDR3 reads CASSFVGGPSTDTQYF. DNA of the CDR3: TGTGCCAGCAGTTTCGTAGGGGGGCCTAGCACAGATACGCAGTATTTT. The J gene is TRBJ2-3, the V gene TRBV28, with D possibly being TRBD1 or TRBD2 (6 bases each). The ends were cut back, 3 bases at V and 0 bases at J, with 13 bases in the middle. CDR1 is MDHEN and CDR2 is SYDVKM in the germline V gene. The CDR3 spans 16 residues.

This sequence joins TRBV18 and TRBJ1-1; tentatively, D is TRBD1 (5 bases). The germline CDR1 and CDR2 sequences are KGHSH and LQKENI. Trimming cost V 3 bases and J 5 bases, with 13 bases left between them. The CDR3 covers 14 residues. The CDR3 protein is CASSPGPPGTEAFF. In nucleotides, the CDR3 is TGTGCCAGCTCACCGGGACCGCCGGGTACTGAAGCTTTCTTT.

This rearrangement joins TRBV15 to TRBJ2-3; either TRBD1 or TRBD2 may supply D (5 bases each). Per the germline V gene, CDR1 is LNHNV and CDR2 is YYDKDF (reference sequence). V was clipped by 7 bases and J by 4 bases, with 18 bases between them. CDR3 length: 15 residues. In DNA, the CDR3 is TGTGCCACCACCCCGGGACGGCTTCTCGCAGATACGCAGTATTTT. Translated: CATTPGRLLADTQYF.

V gene TRBV7-9 combines with J gene TRBJ2-2, with TRBD2 matching over 8 bases. V lost 5 bases and J lost 1; bases outside the gene matches: 9. The CDR3 is 17 residues long. Germline V gives CDR1 SEHNR, CDR2 FQNEAQ (reference sequence). CDR3 sequence: CASSVMVAGMNTGELFF. CDR3 in DNA: TGTGCCAGCAGCGTTATGGTAGCGGGGATGAACACCGGGGAGCTGTTTTTT. The full variable domain, completed using reference TRBV7-9 and TRBJ2-2, is DTGVSQNPRHKITKRGQNVTFRCDPISEHNRLYWYRQTLGQGPEFLTYFQNEAQLEKSRLLSDRFSAERPKGSFSTLEIQRTEQGDSAMYLCASSVMVAGMNTGELFFGEGSRLTVL.

The chain joins TRBV11-2 to TRBJ2-7; unclear D gene. The V gene lost 3 bases and the J gene lost 2 bases, with 8 bases spanning the gap. Per the germline V gene, CDR1 is SGHAT and CDR2 is FQNNGV. The CDR3 is made up of 13 amino acids. CDR3 DNA: TGTGCCAGCAGCTTTAGTCAGGCCTACGAGCAGTACTTC. Translation gives CASSFSQAYEQYF.

This clone was picked up one time. The rearrangement uses TRBV27 and TRBJ1-2; a possible D gene is TRBD1 (6 bases). CDR1 is MNHEY, CDR2 SMNVEV, per germline (reference sequence). This CDR3 comprises 13 residues. Trimming stripped 5 bases from V and 4 bases from J, with 11 bases between. The CDR3 sequence is CASSPQGTYGYTF. In nucleotides, the CDR3 is TGTGCCAGCAGTCCCCAGGGGACCTATGGCTACACCTTC.

Relative to its sample, this clone is medium-sized. This rearrangement joins TRBV6-4 to TRBJ2-3; TRBD2 matches 9 bases. This CDR3 is 15 amino acids long. The V segment lost 0 bases and the J segment 6 bases; nucleotides outside the gene matches: 4. CDR1 and CDR2 (germline): MRHNA, SNTAGT. The CDR3 region is CASSDSRGGSDTQYF. The CDR3 DNA sequence: TGTGCCAGCAGTGACTCGCGGGGGGGCTCGGATACGCAGTATTTT.

In regard to this clone: At one end, the junction sequence differs from germline, possibly due to a read error. The gene calls are TRBV7-9 and TRBJ1-1, with no clear D. The CDR3 runs to 13 residues. Looked up from germline, CDR1 is SEHNR and CDR2 is FQNEAQ (reference sequence). The CDR3 reads CASSLGPNTGAFF. Written as DNA, the CDR3 is TGTGCCAGCAGCTTAGGGCCTAACACTGGAGCTTTCTTT. The full variable domain, rest sourced from reference TRBV7-9 and TRBJ1-1, is DTGVSQNPRHKITKRGQNVTFRCDPISEHNRLYWYRQTLGQGPEFLTYFQNEAQLEKSRLLSDRFSAERPKGSFSTLEIQRTEQGDSAMYLCASSLGPNTGAFFGQGTRLTVV.

A few counts support this clone. The chain joins TRBV29-1 to TRBJ2-1; the D is unclear. Germline V lookup: CDR1 SQVTM, CDR2 ANQGSEA. V dropped 4 bases and J dropped 7 bases, with 8 bases sitting between them. The length of the CDR3 is 11 residues. CDR3 sequence: CSVASRNEQFF. CDR3 nucleotides: TGCAGCGTTGCCAGCAGGAATGAGCAGTTCTTC.

Here the CDR3 DNA reads TGTGCCAGCGGGGGGACAGGGGCTAGCACAGATACGCAGTATTTT. Amino acids: CASGGTGASTDTQYF. The chain uses TRBV11-3 and TRBJ2-3; 10 bases fit TRBD1. CDR3 length: 15 amino acids. Germline trimming cut 8 bases from V and 0 bases from J; bases unmatched to any gene: 5. Germline V gene lookup returns CDR1 SGHNT and CDR2 YENEEA.

The chain uses TRBV5-1 and TRBJ2-6, with unresolved D. The V end was cut by 4 bases, the J end by 1 base, with 9 bases between. CDR1 is SGHRS, CDR2 YFSETQ, per germline. The CDR3 contains 15 residues. As DNA, the CDR3 is TGCGCCAGCAGCGGGTCGGATTCTGGGGCCAACGTCCTGACTTTC. Protein: CASSGSDSGANVLTF.

This chain uses TRBV2 with TRBJ1-1; D gene ambiguous. V lost 2 bases and J lost 0, with 7 bases in between. This CDR3 spans 14 amino acids. Germline lookup yields CDR1 SNHLY and CDR2 FYNNEI. The CDR3 sequence: CASSEFEMNTEAFF. The CDR3 DNA follows: TGTGCCAGCAGTGAATTTGAGATGAACACTGAAGCTTTCTTT.

The J gene is TRBJ2-1, the V gene TRBV29-1; D gene uncertain. V shed 6 bases and J shed 8 bases, with 20 bases lying between them. This CDR3 spans 14 amino acids. Germline values: CDR1 SQVTM, CDR2 ANQGSEA. CDR3 in amino acids: CSVELGRSRHEQFF. The CDR3 nucleotides are TGCAGCGTAGAGTTAGGACGGTCCCGCCATGAGCAGTTCTTC.

The genes are TRBV7-9 and TRBJ2-7, with D tentatively TRBD1 (6 bases). V was shortened by 4 bases and J by 2 bases, with 24 bases between the two germline ends. Germline V gene data show CDR1 as SEHNR and CDR2 as FQNEAQ (reference sequence). CDR3 length equals 18 residues. The CDR3 loop reads CASSSTRGARQDPYEQYF. In DNA form, the CDR3 reads TGTGCCAGCAGCTCAACCCGTGGGGCGAGACAGGATCCCTACGAGCAGTACTTC. The whole variable domain, filled in from reference TRBV7-9 and TRBJ2-7, reads DTGVSQNPRHKITKRGQNVTFRCDPISEHNRLYWYRQTLGQGPEFLTYFQNEAQLEKSRLLSDRFSAERPKGSFSTLEIQRTEQGDSAMYLCASSSTRGARQDPYEQYFGPGTRLTVT.